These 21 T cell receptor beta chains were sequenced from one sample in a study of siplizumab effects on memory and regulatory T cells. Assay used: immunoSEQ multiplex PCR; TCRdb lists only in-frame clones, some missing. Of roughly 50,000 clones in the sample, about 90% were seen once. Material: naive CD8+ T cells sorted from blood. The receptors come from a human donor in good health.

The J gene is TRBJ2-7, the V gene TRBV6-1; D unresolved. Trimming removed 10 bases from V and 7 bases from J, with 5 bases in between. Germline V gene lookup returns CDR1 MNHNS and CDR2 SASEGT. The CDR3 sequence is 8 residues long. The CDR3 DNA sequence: TGTGCCACAACGGAGCAGTACTTC. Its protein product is CATTEQYF.

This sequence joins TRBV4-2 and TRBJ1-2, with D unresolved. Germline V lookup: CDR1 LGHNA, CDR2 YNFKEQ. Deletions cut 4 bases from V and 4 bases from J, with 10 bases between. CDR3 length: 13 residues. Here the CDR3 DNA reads TGTGCCAGCAGCCCTACGCGATCCTATGGCTACACCTTC. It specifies CASSPTRSYGYTF.

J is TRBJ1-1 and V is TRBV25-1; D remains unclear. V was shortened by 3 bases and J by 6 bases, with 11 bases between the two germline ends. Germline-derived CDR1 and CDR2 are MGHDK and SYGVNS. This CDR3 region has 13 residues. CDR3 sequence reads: CASSDLGLAEAFF. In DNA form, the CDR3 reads TGTGCCAGCAGTGATTTGGGTTTGGCTGAAGCTTTCTTT.

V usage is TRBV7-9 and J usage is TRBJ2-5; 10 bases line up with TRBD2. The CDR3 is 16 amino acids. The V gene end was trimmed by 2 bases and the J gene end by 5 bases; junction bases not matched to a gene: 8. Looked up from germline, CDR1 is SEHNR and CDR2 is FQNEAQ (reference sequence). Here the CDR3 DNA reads TGTGCCAGCAGCTTACTCGGGCTAGCGGGAGTCGAGACCCAGTACTTC. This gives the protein CASSLLGLAGVETQYF.

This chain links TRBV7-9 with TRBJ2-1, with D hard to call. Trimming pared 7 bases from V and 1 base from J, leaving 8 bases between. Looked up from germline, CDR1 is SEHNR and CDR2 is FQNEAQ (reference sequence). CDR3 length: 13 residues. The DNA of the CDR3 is TGTGCCAGCAACGACGGGTCCTACAATGAGCAGTTCTTC. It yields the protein CASNDGSYNEQFF.

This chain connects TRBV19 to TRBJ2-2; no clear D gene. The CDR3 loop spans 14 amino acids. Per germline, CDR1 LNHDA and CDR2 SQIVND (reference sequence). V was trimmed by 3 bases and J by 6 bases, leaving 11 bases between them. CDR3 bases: TGTGCCAGTAGTATTTTTCTAGATGCCGGGGAGCTGTTTTTT. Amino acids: CASSIFLDAGELFF.

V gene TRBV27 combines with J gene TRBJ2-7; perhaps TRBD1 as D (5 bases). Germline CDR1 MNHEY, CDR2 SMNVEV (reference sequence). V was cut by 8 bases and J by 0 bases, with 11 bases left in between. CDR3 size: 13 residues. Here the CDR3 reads CASRWGSSYEQYF. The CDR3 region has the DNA TGTGCCAGCCGATGGGGCAGCTCCTACGAGCAGTACTTC.

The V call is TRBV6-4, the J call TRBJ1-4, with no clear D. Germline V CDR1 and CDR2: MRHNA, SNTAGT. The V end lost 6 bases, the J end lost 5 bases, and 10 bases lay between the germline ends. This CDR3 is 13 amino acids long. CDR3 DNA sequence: TGTGCCAGCAGCTGGGTCCCGAATGAAAAACTGTTTTTT. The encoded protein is CASSWVPNEKLFF.

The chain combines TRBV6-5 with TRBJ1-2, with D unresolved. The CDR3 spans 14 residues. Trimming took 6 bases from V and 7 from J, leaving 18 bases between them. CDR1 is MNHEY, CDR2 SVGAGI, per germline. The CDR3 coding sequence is TGTGCCAGCAGCCCCCGGACTAACCGGTTTGGCTACACCTTC. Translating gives CASSPRTNRFGYTF.

CDR3 coding DNA: TGTGCCAGCAAGCCTCTGACGGTCGATGAGCAGTTCTTC. Protein: CASKPLTVDEQFF. This sequence joins TRBV2 and TRBJ2-1; D unresolved. CDR1 SNHLY and CDR2 FYNNEI come from the germline V gene. The CDR3 covers 13 residues. Trimming pared 7 bases from V and 8 bases from J, leaving 15 bases between.

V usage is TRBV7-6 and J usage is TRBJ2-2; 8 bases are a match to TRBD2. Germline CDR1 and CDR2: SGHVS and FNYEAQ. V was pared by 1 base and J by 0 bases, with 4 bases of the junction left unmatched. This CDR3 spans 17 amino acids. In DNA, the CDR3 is TGTGCCAGCAGCTTAGGGCTAGCGGGCTCGAACACCGGGGAGCTGTTTTTT. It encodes CASSLGLAGSNTGELFF.

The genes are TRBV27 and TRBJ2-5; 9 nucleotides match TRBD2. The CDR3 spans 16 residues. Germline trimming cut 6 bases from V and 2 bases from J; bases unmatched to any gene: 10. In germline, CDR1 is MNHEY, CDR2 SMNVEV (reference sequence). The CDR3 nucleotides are TGTGCCAGCAGGTCACTAGCGGGCGCTTTACAAGAGACCCAGTACTTC. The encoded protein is CASRSLAGALQETQYF.

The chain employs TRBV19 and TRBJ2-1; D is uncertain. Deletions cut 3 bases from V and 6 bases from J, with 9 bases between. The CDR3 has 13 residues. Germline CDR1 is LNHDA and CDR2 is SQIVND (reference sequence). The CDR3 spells CASSIRAFNEQFF. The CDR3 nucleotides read TGTGCCAGTAGTATTAGGGCTTTCAATGAGCAGTTCTTC. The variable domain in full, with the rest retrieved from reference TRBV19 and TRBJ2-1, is DGGITQSPKYLFRKEGQNVTLSCEQNLNHDAMYWYRQDPGQGLRLIYYSQIVNDFQKGDIAEGYSVSREKKESFPLTVTSAQKNPTAFYLCASSIRAFNEQFFGPGTRLTVL.

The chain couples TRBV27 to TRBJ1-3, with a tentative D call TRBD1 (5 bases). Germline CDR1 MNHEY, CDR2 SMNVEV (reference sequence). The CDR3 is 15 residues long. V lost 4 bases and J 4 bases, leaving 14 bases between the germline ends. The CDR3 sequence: CASSSLVGVGNTIYF. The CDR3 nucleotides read TGTGCCAGCAGTTCGCTTGTGGGGGTCGGAAACACCATATATTTT.

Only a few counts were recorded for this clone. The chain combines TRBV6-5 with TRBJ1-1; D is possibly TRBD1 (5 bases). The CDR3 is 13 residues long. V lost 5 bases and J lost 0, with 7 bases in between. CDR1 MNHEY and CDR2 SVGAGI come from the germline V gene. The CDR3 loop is CASSLRVNTEAFF. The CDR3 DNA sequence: TGTGCCAGCAGTCTCAGGGTGAACACTGAAGCTTTCTTT.

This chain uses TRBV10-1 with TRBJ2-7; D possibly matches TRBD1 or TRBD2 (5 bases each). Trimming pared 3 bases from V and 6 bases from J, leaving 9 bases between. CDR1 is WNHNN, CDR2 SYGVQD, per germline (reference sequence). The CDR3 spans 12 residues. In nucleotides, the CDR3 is TGCGCCAGCAGTGATTCAGGGACCGAGCAGTACTTC. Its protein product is CASSDSGTEQYF.

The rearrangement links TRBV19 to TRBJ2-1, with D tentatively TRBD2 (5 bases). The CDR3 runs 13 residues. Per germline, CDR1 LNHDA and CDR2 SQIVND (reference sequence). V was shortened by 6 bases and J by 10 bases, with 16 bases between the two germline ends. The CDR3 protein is CASSVTLASEQFF. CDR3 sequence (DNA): TGTGCCAGTAGCGTGACCCTAGCCTCCGAGCAGTTCTTC.

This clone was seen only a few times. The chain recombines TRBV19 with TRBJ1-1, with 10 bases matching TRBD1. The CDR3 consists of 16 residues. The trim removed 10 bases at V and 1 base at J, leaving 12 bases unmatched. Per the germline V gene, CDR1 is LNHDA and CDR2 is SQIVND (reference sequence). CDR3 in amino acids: CATMGDRGFWNTEAFF. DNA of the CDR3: TGTGCCACCATGGGGGACAGGGGATTTTGGAACACTGAAGCTTTCTTT.

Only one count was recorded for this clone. The CDR3, as DNA: TGTGCCAGCAGTTTAACAGAATCCTACGAGCAGTACTTC. Its translation is CASSLTESYEQYF. The chain is built from TRBV27 and TRBJ2-7, with D unresolved. The CDR3 extends over 13 amino acids. V lost 2 bases and J lost 1, with 6 bases in between. CDR1 MNHEY and CDR2 SMNVEV come from the germline V gene (reference sequence).

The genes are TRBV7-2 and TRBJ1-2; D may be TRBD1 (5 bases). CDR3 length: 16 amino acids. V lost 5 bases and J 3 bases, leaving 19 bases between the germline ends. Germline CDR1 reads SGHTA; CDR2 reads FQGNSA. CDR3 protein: CASSHLPGPQDYGYTF. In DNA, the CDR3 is TGTGCCAGCAGCCATCTGCCGGGACCCCAAGACTATGGCTACACCTTC.

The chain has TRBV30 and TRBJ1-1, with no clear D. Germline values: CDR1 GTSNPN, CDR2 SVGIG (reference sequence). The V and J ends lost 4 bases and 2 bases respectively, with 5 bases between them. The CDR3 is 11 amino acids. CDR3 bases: TGTGCCTGGATTAAAAACACTGAAGCTTTCTTT. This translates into CAWIKNTEAFF.